Here is one TCR beta chain with its context. This clone's antigen is unknown. No base quality information exists; no much larger clone differs at one position. Genomic DNA was isolated with the QIAamp DNA kit from frozen aliquots of single-cell suspensions that had not been sorted. The tumour samples consisted of non-small cell lung cancer tissue that had been surgically resected. Tissues were received within 2 hours of resection and processed immediately into single-cell suspensions. Tissue was broken up mechanically, digested enzymatically with DNase I, collagenase I and hyaluronidase for roughly 28 minutes at 37 degrees C, and then filtered and RBC-lysed. This sample is drawn from a study of immune cell composition in non-small cell lung cancer (dated by TCRdb to 2016 to 2017). Background for the entire study: Histologic subtype was assigned using H&E plus p63, CK5, Napsin A and TTF-1 immunohistochemistry, mainly lung adenocarcinoma or squamous cell carcinoma. Several tumour specimens with TCR-beta data were of rare histological subtypes and were excluded from the subtype comparisons. For supplementary cohort #1, made up of about nine lung adenocarcinoma cases, paired tumour/lung TCR-beta sequencing was done and TIL populations were generated so that tumour reactivity could be assessed. TCR-beta sequencing from Adaptive Biotechnologies was done on a few dozen paired sets of NSCLC tumour and non-adjacent lung specimens and on 20 to 30 tumour-only specimens.

A two-step multiplex PCR was used to amplify TCR-beta CDR3 regions from genomic DNA, and Illumina-compatible adaptors were added in the second step. TCR-beta immunosequencing was carried out on an Illumina platform through the commercial immunoSEQ service. Concerning the study's data processing: Two measures summarised the repertoires: productive clonality, and Top 10 Clones, meaning the percentage of T-cell templates coming from the ten most frequent sequences. Productive clonality ranged from 0 to 1, with 1 indicating a monoclonal population. Tumour-associated clones, identified using log10 scatter plots, were defined as sequences that made up at least 0.1% of tumour T-cell templates and were not found in the matched non-adjacent lung. Student's t-tests were used for two-group comparisons, ANOVA for comparisons across stages, and linear regression for relationships, with analyses done in GraphPad Prism7 and R. TCRdb limited this immuneACCESS table to in-frame rearrangements with V and J called. A share of clones is missing; checked studies link under half to unresolved V genes, and the rest is unexplained. V and J calls and clone size come straight from that table; D and trimming were deduced from the DNA. The sample table lists 15,000 or so clones, about 84% of them with a count of one. In total, the top ten clones hold around 10% of the sample.

According to the germline V gene (reference sequence), CDR1 reads LNHDA and CDR2 reads SQIVND. At the junction V is shortened by 3 bases and J by 2 bases, with 10 bases in between. Spanning cysteine to phenylalanine, the CDR3 consists of 14 amino acids. Only CDR3 DNA remains: 42 bases, in frame from the first base. The full study reports these points: Nearly half of NSCLC cases had tumour-associated clones >0.5%, found in 25% to 35% of adenocarcinomas compared with about 82% of squamous carcinomas. Only roughly nine cases were included in the reactivity cohort, and sequence sharing between tumour-reactive clones and the dominant in vivo tumour-associated clones was not shown. Smoking pack-years did not significantly correlate with tumour TCR-beta clonality. Compared with lung adenocarcinoma tumours, lung squamous cell carcinoma showed significantly higher Top 10 clone scores and productive clonality. Across ten to eleven adenocarcinoma cases, the maximal tumour-associated clone frequency showed a strong correlation with TIL tumour reactivity, but overall clonality showed no such correlation.

The rearranged segments are TRBV19 and TRBJ1-1, with no confident D gene call. The clonotype was recovered from a human donor with non-small cell lung cancer. Sequencing was done on a sample of lung tumor tissue. The DNA sequence is given as TGTGCCAGTAGTATTCCGGCTGAAAACACTGAAGCTTTCTTT. Its protein product is CASSIPAENTEAFF.